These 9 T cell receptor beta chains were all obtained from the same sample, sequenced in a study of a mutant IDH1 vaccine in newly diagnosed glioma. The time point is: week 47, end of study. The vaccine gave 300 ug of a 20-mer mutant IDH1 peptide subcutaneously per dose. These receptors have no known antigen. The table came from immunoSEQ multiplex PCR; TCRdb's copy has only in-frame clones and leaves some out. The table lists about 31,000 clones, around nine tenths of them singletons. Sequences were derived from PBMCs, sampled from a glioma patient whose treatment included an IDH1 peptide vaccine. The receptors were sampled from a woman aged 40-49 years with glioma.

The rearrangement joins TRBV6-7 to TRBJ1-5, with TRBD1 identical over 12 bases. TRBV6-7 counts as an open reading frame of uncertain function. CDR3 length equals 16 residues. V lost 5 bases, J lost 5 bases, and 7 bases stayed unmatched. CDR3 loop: CASSPRDRGPYQPQHF. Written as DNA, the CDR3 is TGTGCCAGCAGTCCGCGGGACAGGGGGCCCTATCAGCCCCAGCATTTT.

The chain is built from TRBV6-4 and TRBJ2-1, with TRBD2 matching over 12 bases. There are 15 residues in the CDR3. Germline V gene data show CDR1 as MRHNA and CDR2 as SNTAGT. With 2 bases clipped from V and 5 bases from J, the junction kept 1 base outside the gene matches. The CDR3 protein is CASSDTSGGHNEQFF. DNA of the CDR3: TGTGCCAGCAGTGACACTAGCGGGGGGCACAATGAGCAGTTCTTC.

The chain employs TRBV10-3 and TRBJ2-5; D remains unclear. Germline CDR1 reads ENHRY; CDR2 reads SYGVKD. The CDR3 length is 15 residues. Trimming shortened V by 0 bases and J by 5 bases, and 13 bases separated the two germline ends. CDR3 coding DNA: TGTGCCATCAGTGAGTCCTGGCCCCTCGGGGAGACCCAGTACTTC. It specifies CAISESWPLGETQYF.

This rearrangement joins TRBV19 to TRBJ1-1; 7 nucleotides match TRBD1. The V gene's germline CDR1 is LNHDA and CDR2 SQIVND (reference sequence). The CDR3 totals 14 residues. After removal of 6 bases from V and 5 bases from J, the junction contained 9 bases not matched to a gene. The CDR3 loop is CASRTQGIGTEAFF. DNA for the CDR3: TGTGCCAGTAGAACACAGGGGATTGGGACTGAAGCTTTCTTT.

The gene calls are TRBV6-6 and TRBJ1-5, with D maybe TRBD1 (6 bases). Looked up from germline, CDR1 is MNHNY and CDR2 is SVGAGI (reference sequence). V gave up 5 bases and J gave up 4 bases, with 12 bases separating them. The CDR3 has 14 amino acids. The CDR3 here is CASSTSGVNQPQHF. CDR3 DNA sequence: TGTGCCAGCAGTACGTCAGGGGTTAATCAGCCCCAGCATTTT.

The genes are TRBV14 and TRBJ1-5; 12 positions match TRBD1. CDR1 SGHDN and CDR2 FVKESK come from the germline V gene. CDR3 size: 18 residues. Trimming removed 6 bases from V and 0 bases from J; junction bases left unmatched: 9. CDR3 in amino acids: CASSPPGQGAYSNQPQHF. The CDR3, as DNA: TGTGCCAGCAGTCCCCCGGGACAGGGGGCTTATAGCAATCAGCCCCAGCATTTT.

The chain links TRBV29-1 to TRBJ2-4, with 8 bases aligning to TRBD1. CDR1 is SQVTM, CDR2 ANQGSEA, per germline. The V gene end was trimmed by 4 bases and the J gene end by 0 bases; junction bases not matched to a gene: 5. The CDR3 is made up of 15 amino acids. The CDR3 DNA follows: TGCAGCGTTGTGGGACAGGTCTTAGCCAAAAACATTCAGTACTTC. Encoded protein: CSVVGQVLAKNIQYF.

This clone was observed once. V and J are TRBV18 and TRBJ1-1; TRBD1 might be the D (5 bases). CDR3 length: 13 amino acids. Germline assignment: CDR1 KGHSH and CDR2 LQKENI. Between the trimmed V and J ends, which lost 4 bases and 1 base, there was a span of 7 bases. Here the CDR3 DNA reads TGTGCCAGCTCACGTCAGGGGAACACTGAAGCTTTCTTT. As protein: CASSRQGNTEAFF.

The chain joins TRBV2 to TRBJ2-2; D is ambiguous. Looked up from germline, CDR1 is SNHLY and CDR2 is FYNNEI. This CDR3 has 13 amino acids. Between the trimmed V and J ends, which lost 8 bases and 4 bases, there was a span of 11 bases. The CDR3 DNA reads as TGTGCCAGCCTGGTCGTTCGCACCGGGGAGCTGTTTTTT. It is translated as CASLVVRTGELFF.